This T cell receptor (beta chain) is drawn from a study of blood T cell repertoires in COVID-19. Per the original methods: Reference gene primer amplification gave estimated nucleated cell counts. Libraries were prepared by immunoSEQ multiplex PCR; TCRdb keeps only in-frame clonotypes and omits some of them. The D gene and trimming were derived from the DNA, and the V and J assignments and clone size from that table. Here the sample spans about 120,000 clones, around 77% being singletons. V lost 0 bases and J lost 0, with 10 bases in between. This CDR3 comprises 16 residues. Germline V gives CDR1 SGDLS, CDR2 YYNGEE.

The material sequenced was peripheral blood. V gene TRBV9 combines with J gene TRBJ1-3; D is undetermined. The receptor comes from a human donor in a cohort sampled during active COVID-19. CDR3 in amino acids: CASSVGGLISGNTIYF. For the CDR3, the DNA is TGTGCCAGCAGCGTAGGTGGGCTAATCTCTGGAAACACCATATATTTT.